These 13 T cell receptor beta chains originate from one sample sequenced in a study of siplizumab effects on memory and regulatory T cells. Repertoires were generated with immunoSEQ multiplex PCR, while TCRdb's copy carries only in-frame clones and drops some. The profile shows about 50,000 clones, roughly nine tenths of them singletons. Sequenced input: naive CD8+ T cells sorted from blood. Every receptor here comes from a human donor in good health.

The chain carries TRBV27 and TRBJ2-5; D remains unclear. Germline V lookup: CDR1 MNHEY, CDR2 SMNVEV (reference sequence). This CDR3 has 16 residues. Trimming took 6 bases from V and 2 from J, leaving 19 bases between them. The CDR3 sequence: CASRNGQPRGQETQYF. CDR3 DNA sequence: TGTGCCAGCAGGAATGGGCAGCCAAGAGGTCAAGAGACCCAGTACTTC.

This chain connects TRBV7-9 to TRBJ2-7; no clear D. V was pared by 1 base and J by 6 bases, with 13 bases between. There are 14 residues in the CDR3. Germline CDR1 reads SEHNR; CDR2 reads FQNEAQ (reference sequence). The CDR3 region is CASSLGAAIGEQYF. The CDR3 nucleotides are TGTGCCAGCAGCTTAGGGGCTGCGATAGGCGAGCAGTACTTC.

The chain links TRBV5-1 to TRBJ2-7, with D possibly matching TRBD2 (5 bases). Trimming took 0 bases from V and 1 from J, leaving 8 bases between them. Germline lookup yields CDR1 SGHRS and CDR2 YFSETQ. The CDR3 is 14 amino acids. CDR3 protein: CASSLGTSSYEQYF. The CDR3 DNA sequence: TGCGCCAGCAGCTTGGGGACTTCTTCCTACGAGCAGTACTTC.

On this clone: The same CDR3 arises from other DNA sequences in this sample as well. The chain recombines TRBV19 with TRBJ2-7; 10 positions match TRBD1. V lost 1 base, J lost 2 bases, and 2 bases stayed unmatched. The CDR3 is 15 amino acids. Germline V gene data show CDR1 as LNHDA and CDR2 as SQIVND (reference sequence). In DNA form, the CDR3 reads TGTGCCAGTAGTATAGGGACAGGGGGGACCTACGAGCAGTACTTC. Encoded protein: CASSIGTGGTYEQYF.

J is TRBJ1-2 and V is TRBV19; tentatively, D is TRBD1 (6 bases). Germline V gene data show CDR1 as LNHDA and CDR2 as SQIVND (reference sequence). This CDR3 region has 16 residues. Trimming took off 6 bases at V and 6 bases at J, with 23 bases between the two ends. CDR3 nucleotide sequence: TGTGCCAGTAGGCCAATGCACGGGGGGCTTAAAGATGGCTACACCTTC. Its translation: CASRPMHGGLKDGYTF.

The chain recombines TRBV4-1 with TRBJ2-1, with 7 bases fitting TRBD2. Trimming removed 4 bases from V and 8 bases from J; junction bases left unmatched: 8. CDR3 length: 14 amino acids. Germline V lookup: CDR1 MGHRA, CDR2 YSYEKL. As DNA, the CDR3 is TGCGCCAGCAGCCTTAGCGGGTTTAGGGATGAGCAGTTCTTC. It codes for CASSLSGFRDEQFF.

This sequence joins TRBV5-1 and TRBJ2-2; D possibly uses TRBD1 or TRBD2 (6 bases each). V was cut by 2 bases and J by 5 bases, with 13 bases left in between. The V gene's germline CDR1 is SGHRS and CDR2 YFSETQ. CDR3 length equals 15 residues. The CDR3 DNA reads TGCGCCAGCAGCTTAGTCGGGGGCTTAACCGGGGAGCTGTTTTTT. Translating it yields CASSLVGGLTGELFF.

The J gene is TRBJ1-5, the V gene TRBV5-5, with TRBD1 matching over 7 bases. This CDR3 has 16 residues. CDR1 is SGHKS, CDR2 YYEKEE, per germline (reference sequence). The V gene end was trimmed by 3 bases and the J gene end by 0 bases; junction bases not matched to a gene: 6. Here the CDR3 DNA reads TGTGCCAGCAGCTCTACAAGGGGGCCTAGCAATCAGCCCCAGCATTTT. Residues: CASSSTRGPSNQPQHF.

The chain links TRBV19 to TRBJ2-1, with 13 bases that match TRBD2. V shed 5 bases, J shed 9 bases, and the junction held 7 bases outside the gene matches. The CDR3 totals 15 residues. Germline V lookup: CDR1 LNHDA, CDR2 SQIVND (reference sequence). The CDR3: CASSLGLAGVTEQFF. CDR3 nucleotide sequence: TGTGCCAGTAGTCTAGGACTAGCGGGAGTGACTGAGCAGTTCTTC. Based on the CDR3 plus reference TRBV19 and TRBJ2-1, the full variable domain is DGGITQSPKYLFRKEGQNVTLSCEQNLNHDAMYWYRQDPGQGLRLIYYSQIVNDFQKGDIAEGYSVSREKKESFPLTVTSAQKNPTAFYLCASSLGLAGVTEQFFGPGTRLTVL.

This clone showed up just once. The chain recombines TRBV7-9 with TRBJ2-1; no reliable D call. Germline V gene sequence: CDR1 SEHNR, CDR2 FQNEAQ (reference sequence). This CDR3 contains 12 residues. Trimming took 4 bases from V and 7 from J, leaving 8 bases between them. The CDR3 sequence: CASSWVRNEQFF. As DNA, the CDR3 is TGTGCCAGCAGCTGGGTGAGGAATGAGCAGTTCTTC. Drawing the rest from reference TRBV7-9 and TRBJ2-1, the complete variable domain is DTGVSQNPRHKITKRGQNVTFRCDPISEHNRLYWYRQTLGQGPEFLTYFQNEAQLEKSRLLSDRFSAERPKGSFSTLEIQRTEQGDSAMYLCASSWVRNEQFFGPGTRLTVL.

The chain couples TRBV6-6 to TRBJ2-3; no reliable D call. This CDR3 is built from 14 residues. Per the germline V gene, CDR1 is MNHNY and CDR2 is SVGAGI (reference sequence). V shed 7 bases and J shed 0 bases, with 11 bases lying between them. The CDR3 DNA reads TGTGCCAGCAATATTGCAACTAGCACAGATACGCAGTATTTT. Translated, it gives CASNIATSTDTQYF.

J is TRBJ1-2 and V is TRBV7-3; 9 nucleotides match TRBD1. Unmatched junction bases numbered 7, after V lost 9 bases and J lost 5 bases. The germline CDR1 and CDR2 sequences are SGHTA and FQGTGA. The CDR3 extends over 13 amino acids. The CDR3 DNA reads TGTGCCAGAATACAGGGGGCGCGGTATGGCTACACCTTC. This encodes CARIQGARYGYTF.

The rearrangement links TRBV5-1 to TRBJ2-3, with a tentative D call TRBD1 (6 bases). The germline gives CDR1 SGHRS, CDR2 YFSETQ. CDR3 length equals 16 residues. V lost 4 bases and J 1 base, leaving 16 bases between the germline ends. The CDR3 loop reads CASSANRDTGTDTQYF. Here the CDR3 DNA reads TGCGCCAGCAGCGCTAACCGGGACACAGGCACAGATACGCAGTATTTT.